Listed below are T cell receptor beta chains from one sample, sequenced in a study of blood T cell repertoires in COVID-19. Clones were read by immunoSEQ multiplex PCR, and TCRdb kept only the in-frame ones, dropping some. The repertoire includes about 73,000 clones, about 88% of them detected once, and approximately 10% sits in the top ten. The sample consisted of peripheral blood. The origin of the receptors is an elderly man with acute or convalescent COVID-19. CDR3s include the opening cysteine and the closing phenylalanine or tryptophan. D genes are given only for firm matches. The listing skips clone size in some rows; elsewhere it reads once, few, many or a size class.

d_call: .
j_call: TRBJ1-2
clone_size: .
v_call: TRBV4-1
cdr3_aa: CASSQGSGSYGYTF
cdr3_nt: TGCGCCAGCAGCCAAGGGTCCGGTAGCTATGGCTACACCTTC

d_call: TRBD1
j_call: TRBJ2-7
clone_size: .
v_call: TRBV19
cdr3_aa: CASSDSGTGNYEQYF
cdr3_nt: TGTGCCAGTAGTGATAGTGGGACAGGGAACTACGAGCAGTACTTC

d_call: .
j_call: TRBJ2-3
clone_size: .
v_call: TRBV28
cdr3_aa: CASSRGGAGDTQYF
cdr3_nt: TGTGCCAGCAGCCGGGGCGGGGCAGGGGATACGCAGTATTTT

d_call: .
j_call: TRBJ1-3
clone_size: .
v_call: TRBV19
cdr3_aa: CASSNPGFGNTIYF
cdr3_nt: TGTGCCAGTAGCAATCCAGGCTTCGGAAACACCATATATTTT

d_call: .
j_call: TRBJ1-1
clone_size: .
v_call: TRBV3-1/TRBV3-2
cdr3_aa: CASSQVSGTEAFF
cdr3_nt: TGTGCCAGCAGCCAAGTTTCGGGAACTGAAGCTTTCTTT

d_call: TRBD2
j_call: TRBJ2-2
clone_size: .
v_call: TRBV2
cdr3_aa: CASGGERKAGELFF
cdr3_nt: TGTGCCAGCGGGGGGGAAAGGAAAGCCGGGGAGCTGTTTTTT

d_call: TRBD1
j_call: TRBJ1-1
clone_size: few
v_call: TRBV29-1
cdr3_aa: CSVNPGGHTEAFF
cdr3_nt: TGCAGCGTTAACCCAGGGGGTCACACTGAAGCTTTCTTT

d_call: .
j_call: TRBJ2-3
clone_size: .
v_call: TRBV6-5
cdr3_aa: CASRDAPGGSDTQYF
cdr3_nt: TGTGCCAGCAGAGACGCGCCTGGAGGGTCAGATACGCAGTATTTT

d_call: .
j_call: TRBJ2-7
clone_size: few
v_call: TRBV19
cdr3_aa: CASSPTDGSYEQYF
cdr3_nt: TGTGCCAGTAGTCCAACAGACGGCTCCTACGAGCAGTACTTC

d_call: TRBD1
j_call: TRBJ1-1
clone_size: .
v_call: TRBV18
cdr3_aa: CASSPNRGPMNTEAFF
cdr3_nt: TGTGCCAGCTCACCAAACAGGGGGCCGATGAACACTGAAGCTTTCTTT

d_call: TRBD1
j_call: TRBJ1-2
clone_size: .
v_call: TRBV2
cdr3_aa: CASSQYLPGQGIGGYTF
cdr3_nt: TGTGCCAGCAGTCAGTATCTACCGGGACAGGGAATTGGTGGCTACACCTTC

d_call: TRBD1
j_call: TRBJ1-5
clone_size: .
v_call: TRBV18
cdr3_aa: CASSRGQGNQPQHF
cdr3_nt: TGTGCCAGCTCTCGCGGACAGGGTAATCAGCCCCAGCATTTT

d_call: TRBD1
j_call: TRBJ2-7
clone_size: .
v_call: TRBV12-3/TRBV12-4
cdr3_aa: CASSDRVHEQYF
cdr3_nt: TGTGCCAGCAGCGACAGGGTCCACGAGCAGTACTTC

d_call: .
j_call: TRBJ1-4
clone_size: .
v_call: TRBV3-1/TRBV3-2
cdr3_aa: CASSQREPTGEKLFF
cdr3_nt: TGTGCCAGCAGCCAACGGGAGCCCACGGGTGAAAAACTGTTTTTT

d_call: TRBD2
j_call: TRBJ2-1
clone_size: .
v_call: TRBV5-1
cdr3_aa: CASSLRTSSSEQFF
cdr3_nt: TGCGCCAGCAGCTTGAGGACTAGCTCTTCAGAGCAGTTCTTC